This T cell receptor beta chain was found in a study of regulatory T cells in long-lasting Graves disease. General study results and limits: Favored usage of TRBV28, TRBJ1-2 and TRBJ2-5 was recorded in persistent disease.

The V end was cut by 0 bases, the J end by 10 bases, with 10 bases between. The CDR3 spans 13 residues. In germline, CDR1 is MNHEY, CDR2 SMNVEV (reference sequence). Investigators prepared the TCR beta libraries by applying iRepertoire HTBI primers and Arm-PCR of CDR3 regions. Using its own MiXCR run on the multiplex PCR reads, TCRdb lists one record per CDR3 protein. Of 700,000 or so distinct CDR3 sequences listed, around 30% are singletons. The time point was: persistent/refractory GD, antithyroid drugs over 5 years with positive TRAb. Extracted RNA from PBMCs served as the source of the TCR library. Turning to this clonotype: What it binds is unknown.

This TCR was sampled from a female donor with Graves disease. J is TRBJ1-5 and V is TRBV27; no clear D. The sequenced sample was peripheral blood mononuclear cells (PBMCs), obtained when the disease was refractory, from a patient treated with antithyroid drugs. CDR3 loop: CASSLSVRAPQHF. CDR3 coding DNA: TGTGCCAGCAGTTTATCGGTTAGGGCCCCCCAGCATTTT.